This TCR beta chain derives from a study of kidney transplant recipient with SARS-CoV-2 infection. A single record per CDR3 protein comes from TCRdb applying MiXCR to the reads. The sample has about 240,000 distinct CDR3 sequences; around 30% are singletons. This clonotype was seen many times. There are 14 residues in the CDR3. With 1 base removed from V and 1 base from J, the gap between germline ends came to 7 bases. Germline lookup yields CDR1 SEHNR and CDR2 FQNEAQ (reference sequence). The source of this sequence is a male patient between 25 and 39 years old who had COVID-19 and was a kidney transplant recipient. Some T cells may be provided by the graft donor. The sample in question was a blood sample, obtained at baseline and on day 111 from a kidney transplant recipient. The gene calls are TRBV7-9 and TRBJ1-1; no clear D gene. CDR3 DNA sequence: TGTGCCAGCAGCTTAGTTTTCGAGAACACTGAAGCTTTCTTT. Translation gives CASSLVFENTEAFF. The complete variable domain, with remaining parts taken from reference TRBV7-9 and TRBJ1-1, reads DTGVSQNPRHKITKRGQNVTFRCDPISEHNRLYWYRQTLGQGPEFLTYFQNEAQLEKSRLLSDRFSAERPKGSFSTLEIQRTEQGDSAMYLCASSLVFENTEAFFGQGTRLTVV.